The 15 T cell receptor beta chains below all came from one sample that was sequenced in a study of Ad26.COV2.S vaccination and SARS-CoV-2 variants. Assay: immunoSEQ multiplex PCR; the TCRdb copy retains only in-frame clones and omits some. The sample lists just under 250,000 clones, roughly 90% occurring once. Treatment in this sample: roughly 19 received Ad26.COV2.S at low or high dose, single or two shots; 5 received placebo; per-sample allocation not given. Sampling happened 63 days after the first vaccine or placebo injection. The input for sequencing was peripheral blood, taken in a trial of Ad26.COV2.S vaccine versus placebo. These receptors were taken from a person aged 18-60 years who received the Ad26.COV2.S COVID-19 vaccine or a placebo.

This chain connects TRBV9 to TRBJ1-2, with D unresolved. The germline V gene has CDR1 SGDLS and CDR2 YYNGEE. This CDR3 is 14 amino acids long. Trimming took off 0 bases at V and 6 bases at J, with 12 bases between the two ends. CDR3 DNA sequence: TGTGCCAGCAGCGTAGGTTGGGATTTCGATGGCTACACCTTC. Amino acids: CASSVGWDFDGYTF.

This chain's CDR3 is CASRPLLGTPINIQYF. CDR3 coding DNA: TGTGCCAGCAGGCCCCTACTAGGGACCCCTATCAACATTCAGTACTTC. The V and J genes are TRBV27 and TRBJ2-4, with D tentatively TRBD1 or TRBD2 (5 bases each). The CDR3 is 16 residues long. Between the trimmed V and J ends, which lost 6 bases and 7 bases, there was a span of 22 bases. Germline V lookup: CDR1 MNHEY, CDR2 SMNVEV (reference sequence).

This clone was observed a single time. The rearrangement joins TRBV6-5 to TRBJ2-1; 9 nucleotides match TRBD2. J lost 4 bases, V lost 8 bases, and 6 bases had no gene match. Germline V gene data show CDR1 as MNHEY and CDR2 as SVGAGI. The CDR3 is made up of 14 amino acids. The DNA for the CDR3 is TGTGCCAGCTTGCGGGAGGGCCGTTACAATGAGCAGTTCTTC. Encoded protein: CASLREGRYNEQFF.

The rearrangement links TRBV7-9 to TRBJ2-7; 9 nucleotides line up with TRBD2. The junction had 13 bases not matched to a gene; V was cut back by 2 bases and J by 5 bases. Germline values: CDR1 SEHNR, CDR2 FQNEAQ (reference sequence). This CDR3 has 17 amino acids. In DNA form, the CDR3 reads TGTGCCAGCAGCTTAAGAGGAAGTAGCGGGAGTACCCACGAGCAGTACTTC. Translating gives CASSLRGSSGSTHEQYF.

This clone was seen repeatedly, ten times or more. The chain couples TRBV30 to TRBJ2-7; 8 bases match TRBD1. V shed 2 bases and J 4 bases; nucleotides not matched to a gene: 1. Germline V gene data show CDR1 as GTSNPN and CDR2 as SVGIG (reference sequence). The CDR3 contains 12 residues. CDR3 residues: CAWSRQGYEQYF. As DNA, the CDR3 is TGTGCCTGGAGTCGACAGGGGTACGAGCAGTACTTC.

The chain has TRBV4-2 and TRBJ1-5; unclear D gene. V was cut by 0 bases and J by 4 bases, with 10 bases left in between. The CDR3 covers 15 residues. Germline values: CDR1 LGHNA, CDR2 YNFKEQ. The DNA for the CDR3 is TGTGCCAGCAGCCAAGATCTGGAAAGGAATCAGCCCCAGCATTTT. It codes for CASSQDLERNQPQHF.

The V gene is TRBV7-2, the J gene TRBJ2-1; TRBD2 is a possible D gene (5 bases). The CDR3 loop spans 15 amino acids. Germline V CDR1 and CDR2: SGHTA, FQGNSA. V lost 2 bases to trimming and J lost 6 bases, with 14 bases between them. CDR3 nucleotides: TGTGCCAGCAGCTTACAAGCGGCGGCTAGCAATGAGCAGTTCTTC. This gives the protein CASSLQAAASNEQFF.

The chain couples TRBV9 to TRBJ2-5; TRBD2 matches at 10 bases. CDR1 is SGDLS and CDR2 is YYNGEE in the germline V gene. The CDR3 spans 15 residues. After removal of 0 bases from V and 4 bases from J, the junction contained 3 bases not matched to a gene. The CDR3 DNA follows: TGTGCCAGCAGCGTAGGGCTAGCGGGAGTAGAGACCCAGTACTTC. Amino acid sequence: CASSVGLAGVETQYF. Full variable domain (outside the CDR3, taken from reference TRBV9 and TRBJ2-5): DSGVTQTPKHLITATGQRVTLRCSPRSGDLSVYWYQQSLDQGLQFLIQYYNGEERAKGNILERFSAQQFPDLHSELNLSSLELGDSALYFCASSVGLAGVETQYFGPGTRLLVL.

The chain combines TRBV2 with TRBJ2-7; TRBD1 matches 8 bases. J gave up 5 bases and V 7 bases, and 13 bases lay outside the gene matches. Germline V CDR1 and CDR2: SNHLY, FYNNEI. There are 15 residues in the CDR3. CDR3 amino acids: CASISGQGFMNEQYF. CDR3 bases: TGTGCCAGCATTTCCGGACAGGGCTTCATGAACGAGCAGTACTTC. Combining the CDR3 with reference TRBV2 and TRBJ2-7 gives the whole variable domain EPEVTQTPSHQVTQMGQEVILRCVPISNHLYFYWYRQILGQKVEFLVSFYNNEISEKSEIFDDQFSVERPDGSNFTLKIRSTKLEDSAMYFCASISGQGFMNEQYFGPGTRLTVT.

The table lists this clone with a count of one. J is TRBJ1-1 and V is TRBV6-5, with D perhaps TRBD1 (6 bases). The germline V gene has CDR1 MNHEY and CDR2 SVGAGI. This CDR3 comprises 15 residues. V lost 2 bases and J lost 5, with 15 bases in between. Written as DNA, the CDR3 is TGTGCCAGCAGTTACCGTGGACAGAGAGGGACTGAAGCTTTCTTT. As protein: CASSYRGQRGTEAFF.

The CDR3: CASSIVPGLGEQYF. In DNA form, the CDR3 reads TGTGCCAGTAGTATAGTACCAGGGCTAGGGGAGCAGTACTTC. J is TRBJ2-7 and V is TRBV19, with a tentative D call TRBD1 (5 bases). Trimming removed 1 base from V and 7 bases from J, with 14 bases in between. The CDR3 covers 14 residues. Germline values: CDR1 LNHDA, CDR2 SQIVND (reference sequence). The full variable domain, its missing parts supplied by reference TRBV19 and TRBJ2-7, is DGGITQSPKYLFRKEGQNVTLSCEQNLNHDAMYWYRQDPGQGLRLIYYSQIVNDFQKGDIAEGYSVSREKKESFPLTVTSAQKNPTAFYLCASSIVPGLGEQYFGPGTRLTVT.

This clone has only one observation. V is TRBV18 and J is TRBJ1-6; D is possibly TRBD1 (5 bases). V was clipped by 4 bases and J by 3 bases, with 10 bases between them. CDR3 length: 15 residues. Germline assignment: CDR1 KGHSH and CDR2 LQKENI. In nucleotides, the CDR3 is TGTGCCAGCTCACGACAGTCACACTATAATTCACCCCTCCACTTT. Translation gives CASSRQSHYNSPLHF.

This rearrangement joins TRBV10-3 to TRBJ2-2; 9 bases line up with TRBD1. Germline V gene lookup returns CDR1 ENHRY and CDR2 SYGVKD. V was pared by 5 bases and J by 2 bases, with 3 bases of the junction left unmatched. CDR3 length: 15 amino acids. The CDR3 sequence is CAISHRGLNTGELFF. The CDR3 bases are TGTGCCATCAGTCACAGGGGGCTAAACACCGGGGAGCTGTTTTTT.

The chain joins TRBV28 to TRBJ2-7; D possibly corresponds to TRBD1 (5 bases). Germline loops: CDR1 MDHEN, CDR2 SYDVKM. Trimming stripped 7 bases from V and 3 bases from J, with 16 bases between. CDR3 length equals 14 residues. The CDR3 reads CASTPRQPSYEQYF. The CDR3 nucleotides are TGTGCCAGCACCCCCCGACAGCCGAGCTACGAGCAGTACTTC.

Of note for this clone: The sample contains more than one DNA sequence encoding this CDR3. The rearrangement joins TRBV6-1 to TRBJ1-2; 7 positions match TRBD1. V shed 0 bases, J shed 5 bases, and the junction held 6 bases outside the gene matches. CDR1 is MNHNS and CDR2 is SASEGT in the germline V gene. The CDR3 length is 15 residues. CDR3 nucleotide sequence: TGTGCCAGCAGTGAAGCGGTAGGGGGCCTTTATGGCTACACCTTC. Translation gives CASSEAVGGLYGYTF.